This T cell receptor beta chain was observed in a study of identical twins. Study findings and constraints: Models came in too low on out-of-frame TCR alpha sharing in monozygotic twins.

This clonotype was detected many times. What it binds is unknown. The ends lost 6 bases at V and 7 bases at J; junction bases unmatched: 11. The length of the CDR3 is 15 residues. A universal primer site arose from template switching, and cDNA bore unique molecular identifiers. TCRdb ran MiXCR on the 5' RACE reads and lists one entry per CDR3 protein. The profile shows some 500,000 distinct CDR3 sequences, roughly 9.9% of them singletons. These same records also appear under a second study, on yellow fever vaccine responses in identical twins.

The sequence derives from a woman aged 18-29 years in good health. Sequenced sample: PBMCs. The rearrangement uses TRBV12-3 or TRBV12-4 and TRBJ1-5; TRBD1 matches 8 bases. The CDR3 DNA reads TGTGCCAGCAGCTCCGGGACAGGCGGGTTCCAGCCCCAGCATTTT. Amino acids: CASSSGTGGFQPQHF.